This is a list of T cell receptor beta chains from one sample in a study of T cell responses to AZD1222 COVID-19 vaccine. Only in-frame clones appear in the TCRdb table, and some are missing; sequencing was by immunoSEQ multiplex PCR. The table includes tens of thousands of clones, around 82% detected once. Specimen: peripheral blood, collected 28 days after the second AZD1222 dose. Receptors were obtained from an adult who received the AZD1222 COVID-19 vaccine. Each CDR3 is given with its conserved first and last residue. D genes are given only for firm matches. Some rows mark clone size as missing; the rest say once, few, many or name a class of expanded clone.

TRBV30,NA,few,TRBJ1-5,TGTGCCTGGGGACGACCGCAGGGGATGAATCAGCCCCAGCATTTT,CAWGRPQGMNQPQHF
TRBV19,NA,NA,TRBJ2-7,TGTGCCAGTAGTATAGGTCGAGCCAGCGAGCAGTACTTC,CASSIGRASEQYF
TRBV12-3/TRBV12-4,NA,NA,TRBJ2-3,TGTGCCAGCGGCCGTGGGAGATATACGCAGTATTTT,CASGRGRYTQYF
TRBV4-3,NA,NA,TRBJ1-1,TGCGCCAGCAGCCAAGATCGAGGGGTTGACACTGAAGCTTTCTTT,CASSQDRGVDTEAFF
TRBV12-5,TRBD1,NA,TRBJ2-2,TGTGCTAGTGGTTCCTCGGACAGGGGAAACACCGGGGAGCTGTTTTTT,CASGSSDRGNTGELFF
TRBV25-1,NA,NA,TRBJ2-3,TGTGCCAGCAGTGCAAGGAGGGGGATCACAGATACGCAGTATTTT,CASSARRGITDTQYF
TRBV10-3,NA,NA,TRBJ2-1,TGTGCCATCAGTGAGTCGCGGCTAGCTTCTGGTGAGCAGTTCTTC,CAISESRLASGEQFF
TRBV10-3,TRBD2,NA,TRBJ2-5,TGTGCCATCAGTGGGACTAGCGGGGGAGAGACCCAGTACTTC,CAISGTSGGETQYF
TRBV28,NA,NA,TRBJ1-2,TGTGCCAGCACTCAGGGGTTGTATGGCTACACCTTC,CASTQGLYGYTF
TRBV9,NA,once,TRBJ1-1,TGTGCCAGCAGCGGGCCCTTGTCCGGAGGTAGCACTGAAGCTTTCTTT,CASSGPLSGGSTEAFF
TRBV11-2,NA,NA,TRBJ2-7,TGTGCCAGCAGCCCTTACCGGGCACTATCCTACGAGCAGTACTTC,CASSPYRALSYEQYF
TRBV13,NA,NA,TRBJ2-1,TGTGCCAGCAGCTCCTGGGACGCTGCCTACAATGAGCAGTTCTTC,CASSSWDAAYNEQFF
TRBV4-3,TRBD2,NA,TRBJ2-7,TGCGCCAGCAGCCAAGGTCGGGAGGCGAGCTCCTACGAGCAGTACTTC,CASSQGREASSYEQYF
TRBV30,NA,NA,TRBJ1-1,TGTGCCTGGAAAATCGCAGGGATGAACACTGAAGCTTTCTTT,CAWKIAGMNTEAFF
TRBV5-1,NA,NA,TRBJ2-1,TGCGCCAGCAGCTTTTTTTGGGGGAATGAGCAGTTCTTC,CASSFFWGNEQFF
TRBV6-5,NA,NA,TRBJ1-1,TGTGCCAGCAATACAGGCCCCACTGAAGCTTTCTTT,CASNTGPTEAFF
TRBV3-1/TRBV3-2,TRBD1,NA,TRBJ1-4,TGTGCCAGCAGTCGCGGGACAGGGGGCGTCTGGGCTAATGAAAAACTGTTTTTT,CASSRGTGGVWANEKLFF
TRBV2,NA,NA,TRBJ2-1,TGTGCCAGCAGTGAAGCTATCGCCTCCTACAATGAGCAGTTCTTC,CASSEAIASYNEQFF
TRBV7-2,NA,NA,TRBJ2-7,TGTGCCAGCAGCTTATACGCGGGCAGGGACTACGAGCAGTACTTC,CASSLYAGRDYEQYF
TRBV27,TRBD1,many,TRBJ1-4,TGTGCCAGCAGTTTAAAAGGGACAGCACATAATGAAAAACTGTTTTTT,CASSLKGTAHNEKLFF
TRBV5-8,NA,NA,TRBJ1-4,TGTGCCAGCAGCCTCAGGGTTGCAACTAATGAAAAACTGTTTTTT,CASSLRVATNEKLFF
TRBV18,TRBD2,NA,TRBJ2-3,TGTGCCAGCTCACCACGGGTAGGAGCGGGAGTTACAGATACGCAGTATTTT,CASSPRVGAGVTDTQYF
TRBV6-5,TRBD2,NA,TRBJ2-1,TGTGCCAGCACCGCCGGGGGGTCCTACAATGAGCAGTTCTTC,CASTAGGSYNEQFF
TRBV7-8,NA,NA,TRBJ1-1,TGTGCCAGCAGCTCCAGGTTGAACACTGAAGCTTTCTTT,CASSSRLNTEAFF
TRBV19,NA,NA,TRBJ1-4,TGTGCCAGTAGTCCCCGGGAGGGAGGTAATCTAGAAAAACTGTTTTTT,CASSPREGGNLEKLFF
TRBV30,TRBD1,once,TRBJ1-2,TGTGCCTTGACAGGGACTGGTGGCTACACCTTC,CALTGTGGYTF
TRBV7-9,TRBD1,NA,TRBJ1-5,TGTGCCAGCAGCCCTGACAGGGGCGAAGGCAATCAGCCCCAGCATTTT,CASSPDRGEGNQPQHF
TRBV24-1,NA,NA,TRBJ1-5,TGTGCCACCAGTGACCAGACAGGTAGCAATCAGCCCCAGCATTTT,CATSDQTGSNQPQHF
TRBV5-6,NA,NA,TRBJ2-1,TGTGCCAGCAGCCCGCCGGATGACCGGTATGAGCAGTTCTTC,CASSPPDDRYEQFF
TRBV12-5,TRBD1,NA,TRBJ2-4,TGTGCTAGTGGCTCCGACAGGGGAAACAAAAACATTCAGTACTTC,CASGSDRGNKNIQYF
TRBV28,TRBD1,NA,TRBJ1-2,TGTGCCAGCGGGACAGGGCAATTTAGTTATGGCTACACCTTC,CASGTGQFSYGYTF
TRBV5-1,NA,NA,TRBJ2-1,TGCGCCAGCAGCTTCTCTCCCGGGACGGATTTTAATGAGCAGTTCTTC,CASSFSPGTDFNEQFF
TRBV5-5,NA,NA,TRBJ1-4,TGTGCCAGCAGCTTGGCACCGGGACTGGCAACTAATGAAAAACTGTTTTTT,CASSLAPGLATNEKLFF
TRBV28,NA,NA,TRBJ1-5,TGTGCCAGCAGCATTATGGACTCCGACTATAGCAATCAGCCCCAGCATTTT,CASSIMDSDYSNQPQHF
TRBV3-1/TRBV3-2,NA,NA,TRBJ2-2,TGTGCCAGCAGCCGAGGGGACCGTGTGACCGGGGAGCTGTTTTTT,CASSRGDRVTGELFF
TRBV27,NA,NA,TRBJ2-1,TGTGCCAGCATCCCTACTGGGAGGAGCTCCTACAATGAGCAGTTCTTC,CASIPTGRSSYNEQFF
TRBV19,NA,many,TRBJ1-5,TGTGCCAGTAGTATAGATTTATATGGAGCAGGTGATCAGCCCCAGCATTTT,CASSIDLYGAGDQPQHF
TRBV2,NA,NA,TRBJ2-7,TGTGCCAGCAGACCCCCCGGGGGACCGGCACACGAGCAGTACTTC,CASRPPGGPAHEQYF
TRBV30,NA,NA,TRBJ2-3,TGTGCCTGGAGTGTAGGGGTCAGACCCACAGATACGCAGTATTTT,CAWSVGVRPTDTQYF
TRBV7-2,TRBD1,NA,TRBJ2-7,TGTGCCAGCAGCCGTCCACAGGGGCGCAGGAACTACGAGCAGTACTTC,CASSRPQGRRNYEQYF
TRBV30,NA,NA,TRBJ2-7,TGTGCCTGGAGTTCCTTCTCCTACGAGCAGTACTTC,CAWSSFSYEQYF
TRBV4-3,TRBD1,few,TRBJ1-1,TGCGCCAGCAGCGCGCCGGGACAGGGGGAAGCTTTCTTT,CASSAPGQGEAFF
TRBV7-9,NA,NA,TRBJ1-6,TGTGCCAGCAGCCCAGACGGGGGGAGCCTCTATAATTCACCCCTCCACTTT,CASSPDGGSLYNSPLHF
TRBV4-1,NA,NA,TRBJ1-4,TGCGCCAGCAGCCAATTGGGGGGAACTAATGAAAAACTGTTTTTT,CASSQLGGTNEKLFF
TRBV30,NA,NA,TRBJ2-7,TGTGCCTGGAGTGTGGACAGCTCCTCCTACGAGCAGTACTTC,CAWSVDSSSYEQYF
TRBV30,TRBD1,NA,TRBJ1-6,TGTGCCTGGAGCTTATTCAAGGGATGGGGACAGAATAATTCACCCCTCCACTTT,CAWSLFKGWGQNNSPLHF
TRBV30,NA,NA,TRBJ2-2,TGTGCCTGGTTCGGGTATCAGCCCTCGAACACCGGGGAGCTGTTTTTT,CAWFGYQPSNTGELFF
TRBV4-1,NA,NA,TRBJ2-3,TGCGCCAGCAGCCAATTTGACAGACTCACAGATACGCAGTATTTT,CASSQFDRLTDTQYF
TRBV6-1,NA,few,TRBJ1-5,TGTGCCAGCATTGAGGGAAGCATGCTTAGCAATCAGCCCCAGCATTTT,CASIEGSMLSNQPQHF